This TCR beta chain was retrieved from a study of Tregs in tolerant kidney transplant recipients. CD4+CD25+CD127- Tregs, CD4+CD25- non-Tregs, CD4 and CD8 cells were sorted. Sequencing was performed with immunoSEQ multiplex PCR; in TCRdb, only in-frame clones are kept and a portion is missing. The table has around 230,000 clones, about 80% seen once. This CDR3 comprises 11 residues. The V and J ends lost 2 bases and 4 bases respectively, with 5 bases between them. Germline lookup yields CDR1 GTSNPN and CDR2 SVGIG (reference sequence). General study results and limits: No direct test of biological reproducibility was done here. Expanding Tregs on activated donor B cells appeared to best identify donor-specific TCRbeta clones.

About this clone itself: Antigen: not known.

This clonotype was sampled from a human donor in good health. Input material: CD4+ T cells from blood. The V gene is TRBV30, the J gene TRBJ1-1; D is unclear. CDR3 residues: CAWSRGTEAFF. The CDR3 DNA reads TGTGCCTGGAGTCGGGGCACTGAAGCTTTCTTT.